These T cell receptor beta chains were read from a single sample in a study of identical twins. Via MiXCR, TCRdb re-called the 5' RACE reads, giving one row per CDR3 protein. The table includes approximately 500,000 distinct CDR3 sequences, roughly 26% detected once. The sample was also linked to a second study, of T cells expressing NK-cell markers.

Sequenced: CD4+ T cells sorted from blood. Receptor source: a woman aged 18-29 years in good health. Each CDR3 is given with its conserved first and last residue. D genes are given only for firm matches. Some rows mark clone size as missing; the rest say once, few, many or name a class of expanded clone.

V gene,D gene,CDR3 length,J gene,clone size,CDR3 DNA,CDR3 protein
TRBV9,.,15,TRBJ2-1,few,TGTGCCAGCAGCGTAGTCGACGGGGGCGGGGGTGAGCAGTTCTTC,CASSVVDGGGGEQFF
TRBV20-1,TRBD2,13,TRBJ2-5,few,TGCAGTGCTAGGAGGACTAGCGGAGAGACCCAGTACTTC,CSARRTSGETQYF
TRBV5-1,.,15,TRBJ2-1,many,TGCGCCAGCAGCTTGACAGGGTTAGAATACAATGAGCAGTTCTTC,CASSLTGLEYNEQFF
TRBV7-3,TRBD2,16,TRBJ2-2,.,TGTGCCAGCAGCTTCAGCGGGGGGCTCGACACCGGGGAGCTGTTTTTT,CASSFSGGLDTGELFF
TRBV29-1,.,12,TRBJ2-1,.,TGCAGCGTTGTTAGGTGGGACAATGAGCAGTTCTTC,CSVVRWDNEQFF
TRBV24-1,.,13,TRBJ2-3,many,TGTGCCACCAGTGACCCGCTCACAGATACGCAGTATTTT,CATSDPLTDTQYF
TRBV10-1,.,16,TRBJ2-1,.,TGCGCCAGCAGTGAGTTCCGTCAGTTTACCTGGGGTGAGCAGTTCTTC,CASSEFRQFTWGEQFF
TRBV20-1,TRBD1,18,TRBJ1-6,.,TGCAGTGCTAGAGACCCGGGACAGCTCTTCTCCTATAATTCACCCCTCCACTTT,CSARDPGQLFSYNSPLHF
TRBV18,TRBD1,13,TRBJ2-7,.,TGTGCCAGCTCGGGACAGGGGAACTACGAGCAGTACTTC,CASSGQGNYEQYF
TRBV11-2,.,14,TRBJ2-1,few,TGTGCCAGCAGTTCCGGGACTCACAGTTTTGAGCAGTTCTTC,CASSSGTHSFEQFF
TRBV29-1,.,12,TRBJ2-1,.,TGCAGCGTTGATCAGGGTTGGGATGAGCAGTTCTTC,CSVDQGWDEQFF
TRBV7-2,.,15,TRBJ1-2,few,TGTGCCAGCAGCCGGGGGGCAGGGAAGAACTATGGCTACACCTTC,CASSRGAGKNYGYTF
TRBV28,TRBD2,13,TRBJ2-7,.,TGTGCCAGCAGTTTTTTCGGGACTAGCGGGCCACTCTTC,CASSFFGTSGPLF
TRBV18,.,15,TRBJ1-1,few,TGTGCCAGCTCACCACTAACAGGGCAAAACACTGAAGCTTTCTTT,CASSPLTGQNTEAFF
TRBV20-1,.,11,TRBJ2-7,.,TGCAGTGCTACGGAGGGGCGCTGGCAGTACTTC,CSATEGRWQYF
TRBV15,.,15,TRBJ1-1,few,TGTGCCACCAGCAAGGCGGGAGCCCCGGTTTCCGAAGCTTTCTTT,CATSKAGAPVSEAFF
TRBV4-3,.,14,TRBJ1-6,.,TGCGCCAGCAGCCAAGATCAGTATAATTCACCCCTCCACTTT,CASSQDQYNSPLHF
TRBV7-2,TRBD1,19,TRBJ1-1,.,TGTGCCAGCAGCTTAGCGCGTGGACAGGGGGCAGTTGAAAGGACTGAAGCTTTCTTT,CASSLARGQGAVERTEAFF
TRBV12-3/TRBV12-4,.,14,TRBJ1-4,.,TGTGCCAGCAGTCTCCGGGACGGCGGTGGGAAACTGTTTTTT,CASSLRDGGGKLFF
TRBV5-1,TRBD2,15,TRBJ2-1,.,TGCGCCAGCAGCCCCTCGGGAGGGACTACACATGAGCAGTTCTTC,CASSPSGGTTHEQFF
TRBV29-1,TRBD1,13,TRBJ1-1,.,TGCAGCGTTGTAAGACAGGGGAACACTGAAGCTTTCTTT,CSVVRQGNTEAFF
TRBV3-1,.,16,TRBJ2-2,few,TGTGCCAGCAGCCAGGGAGGACTATCGAACACCGGGGAGCTGTTTTTT,CASSQGGLSNTGELFF
TRBV5-1,.,14,TRBJ2-7,.,TGCGCCAGCAGCCCGGCAGACAGACCCTACGAGCAGTACTTC,CASSPADRPYEQYF
TRBV20-1,.,14,TRBJ2-2,.,TGCAGTGCTAGCGGAGCACGCCCCACCGGGGAGCTGTTTTTT,CSASGARPTGELFF
TRBV7-2,.,13,TRBJ2-3,.,TGTGCCAGCAGCTTAGCGATCTCAGATACGCAGTATTTT,CASSLAISDTQYF
TRBV5-1,.,13,TRBJ2-7,few,TGCGCCAGCAGCCCCCATGTCTCCTACGAGCAGTACTTC,CASSPHVSYEQYF
TRBV20-1,TRBD2,14,TRBJ2-3,.,TGCAGTGCTGTTACTAGCGGGGGACCAGATACGCAGTATTTT,CSAVTSGGPDTQYF
TRBV2,.,15,TRBJ2-1,many,TGTGCCAGCACCCGCCTAGCGAGCTCCTACAATGAGCAGTTCTTC,CASTRLASSYNEQFF
TRBV18,.,14,TRBJ2-2,once,TGTGCCAGCTCACCACCGCGGAGCACCGGGGAGCTGTTTTTT,CASSPPRSTGELFF
TRBV20-1,TRBD2,16,TRBJ2-5,few,TGCAGTGCTAGCCTCACCGGGCGGGGGGGCCGAGAGACCCAGTACTTC,CSASLTGRGGRETQYF
TRBV3-1,.,13,TRBJ1-6,few,TGTGCCAGCAGCCAGGCCCGCGGATCACCCCTCCACTTT,CASSQARGSPLHF
TRBV7-9,.,15,TRBJ1-2,few,TGTGCCAGCAGCCGACCGGGCAGGGCTTCCTATGGCTACACCTTC,CASSRPGRASYGYTF
TRBV20-1,.,13,TRBJ2-7,few,TGCAGTGCTAGAGTGCGGACCCCTTACGAGCAGTACTTC,CSARVRTPYEQYF
TRBV29-1,.,14,TRBJ2-7,few,TGCAGCATACTTTTCAGGTTCCCCTCCTACGAGCAGTACTTC,CSILFRFPSYEQYF
TRBV6-1,TRBD1,15,TRBJ1-1,many,TGTGCCAGCAGTGGGACAGGGGTCCTGAACACTGAAGCTTTCTTT,CASSGTGVLNTEAFF
TRBV20-1,.,17,TRBJ1-2,few,TGCAGTGCTAGGGCCCCGACTCTTGGGGGCTTTAACTATGGCTACACCTTC,CSARAPTLGGFNYGYTF
TRBV7-2,.,13,TRBJ2-5,few,TGTGCCAGCAGCCGCGTGGAATCCGAGACCCAGTACTTC,CASSRVESETQYF
TRBV28,TRBD1,15,TRBJ2-2,few,TGTGCCAGCACCTTTGACAGGGGGCACACCGGGGAGCTGTTTTTT,CASTFDRGHTGELFF
TRBV12-3/TRBV12-4,.,13,TRBJ2-7,few,TGTGCCAGCAGTTTACAGAGGGCCTACGAGCAGTACTTC,CASSLQRAYEQYF
TRBV7-9,.,16,TRBJ1-2,few,TGTGCCAGCAGCTTAGGATTGACGGGGGGCGCCTATGGCTACACCTTC,CASSLGLTGGAYGYTF
TRBV6-5,TRBD2,16,TRBJ2-1,.,TGTGCCAGCAGTTACGGGGCAGCGGGGGATTACAATGAGCAGTTCTTC,CASSYGAAGDYNEQFF
TRBV20-1,.,16,TRBJ1-5,few,TGCAGTGCTAGAGGCGCCGGGACGGGTAGCAATCAGCCCCAGCATTTT,CSARGAGTGSNQPQHF
TRBV9,.,17,TRBJ2-2,few,TGTGCCAGCAGCGTAGGGGTCGGCAGGGGAAACACCGGGGAGCTGTTTTTT,CASSVGVGRGNTGELFF
TRBV10-3,.,12,TRBJ1-1,.,TGTGCCAGCCGGACAGACTACACTGAAGCTTTCTTT,CASRTDYTEAFF
TRBV20-1,.,13,TRBJ1-1,few,TGCAGTGCTAGTTTAGTTCAGAACGCCGAAGCTTTCTTT,CSASLVQNAEAFF
TRBV7-2,.,14,TRBJ1-1,few,TGTGCCAGCAGCTTTACAGGTTGGAACACTGAAGCTTTCTTT,CASSFTGWNTEAFF
TRBV10-1,TRBD1,15,TRBJ1-1,few,TGCGCCAGCAGGGGACAGGGGTCTAGGGAAACTGAAGCTTTCTTT,CASRGQGSRETEAFF
TRBV11-2,.,14,TRBJ2-1,.,TGTGCCAGCAGCTTAGAGCGGGTCTACAATGAGCAGTTCTTC,CASSLERVYNEQFF
TRBV12-3/TRBV12-4,.,15,TRBJ2-3,.,TGTGCCAGCAGTTTCTTGCAGGGGCGGACAGATACGCAGTATTTT,CASSFLQGRTDTQYF
TRBV5-4,.,13,TRBJ2-5,few,TGTGCCAGCAGAGACAGAGAAAAAGAGACCCAGTACTTC,CASRDREKETQYF
TRBV28,.,16,TRBJ2-1,.,TGTGCCAGCAGTTTCTTCCGGAGGCGTTCGTACAATGAGCAGTTCTTC,CASSFFRRRSYNEQFF
TRBV11-2,TRBD1,15,TRBJ2-3,.,TGTGCCAGCAGCTTAGAGGACAGGGGGAGGGATACGCAGTATTTT,CASSLEDRGRDTQYF
TRBV7-9,.,16,TRBJ2-2,.,TGTGCCAGCAGCTTATCTCTAGACGCGAACACCGGGGAGCTGTTTTTT,CASSLSLDANTGELFF
TRBV20-1,TRBD2,17,TRBJ2-1,few,TGCAGTGCCACCCTAGCGGGAGAGAGAGGGTCCTACAATGAGCAGTTCTTC,CSATLAGERGSYNEQFF
TRBV10-2,TRBD2,13,TRBJ2-7,few,TGCGCCACCATCCCGGGACTAGAATTCGAGCAGTACTTC,CATIPGLEFEQYF
TRBV7-6,.,15,TRBJ1-5,.,TGTGCCAGCAGCCAGACAGAATATAGCAATCAGCCCCAGCATTTT,CASSQTEYSNQPQHF